This entry lists 5 T cell receptor beta chains sequenced from one sample in a study of identical twins. TCRdb itself ran the 5' RACE reads through MiXCR, one entry per CDR3 protein. This sample carries 690,000 or so distinct CDR3 sequences, less than 10% of them seen once, and the ten largest clones take roughly 0.9%. These data were also reused for a study on yellow fever vaccine responses in identical twins.

The specimen sequenced was PBMCs. These receptors all stem from a woman younger than 30 in good health.

This clonotype appeared a few times. The chain is built from TRBV7-2 and TRBJ1-5, with 7 bases identical to TRBD1. CDR1 and CDR2 (germline): SGHTA, FQGNSA. The CDR3 totals 15 residues. Unmatched junction bases numbered 7, after V lost 3 bases and J lost 5 bases. The CDR3 reads CASSLKTGSYQPQHF. CDR3 DNA sequence: TGTGCCAGCAGCTTGAAGACAGGGTCTTATCAGCCCCAGCATTTT.

The chain couples TRBV20-1 to TRBJ1-2; unclear D gene. Trimming took 0 bases from V and 8 from J, leaving 13 bases between them. In germline, CDR1 is DFQATT, CDR2 SNEGSKA (reference sequence). This CDR3 contains 13 residues. The CDR3 here is CSARDLRAEGYTF. CDR3 nucleotide sequence: TGCAGTGCTAGAGATCTGAGGGCCGAAGGCTACACCTTC.

Ten or more counts support this clonotype. The gene calls are TRBV29-1 and TRBJ1-2; perhaps TRBD1 as D (5 bases). Germline CDR1 and CDR2: SQVTM and ANQGSEA. The CDR3 is made up of 12 amino acids. The germline V and J ends were trimmed by 4 bases and 8 bases, with 14 bases remaining between them. The DNA of the CDR3 is TGCAGCGTTGGGGAGGACCGGGGCGGCTACACCTTC. This gives the protein CSVGEDRGGYTF.

The J gene is TRBJ2-7, the V gene TRBV7-8; D remains ambiguous. Trimming removed 5 bases at V and 4 bases at J, with 15 bases between. The length of the CDR3 is 14 residues. Germline V lookup: CDR1 SGHVS, CDR2 FQNEAQ. CDR3 bases: TGTGCCAGCAGCAAACGGACCGCCGAATACGAGCAGTACTTC. Encoded protein: CASSKRTAEYEQYF. The whole variable domain, remainder taken from reference TRBV7-8 and TRBJ2-7, is GAGVSQSPRYKVAKRGQDVALRCDPISGHVSLFWYQQALGQGPEFLTYFQNEAQLDKSGLPSDRFFAERPEGSVSTLKIQRTQQEDSAVYLCASSKRTAEYEQYFGPGTRLTVT.

This CDR3 reads CATSREFDRVFF. The CDR3 DNA reads TGTGCCACCAGCAGAGAATTCGACAGGGTGTTTTTT. The genes are TRBV15 and TRBJ1-4; TRBD1 matches 7 bases. The trim removed 0 bases at V and 15 bases at J, leaving 4 bases unmatched. CDR1 and CDR2 (germline): LNHNV, YYDKDF (reference sequence). The CDR3 runs to 12 residues. Variable domain in full (rest from reference TRBV15 and TRBJ1-4): DAMVIQNPRYQVTQFGKPVTLSCSQTLNHNVMYWYQQKSSQAPKLLFHYYDKDFNNEADTPDNFQSRRPNTSFCFLDIRSPGLGDTAMYLCATSREFDRVFFGSGTQLSVL.